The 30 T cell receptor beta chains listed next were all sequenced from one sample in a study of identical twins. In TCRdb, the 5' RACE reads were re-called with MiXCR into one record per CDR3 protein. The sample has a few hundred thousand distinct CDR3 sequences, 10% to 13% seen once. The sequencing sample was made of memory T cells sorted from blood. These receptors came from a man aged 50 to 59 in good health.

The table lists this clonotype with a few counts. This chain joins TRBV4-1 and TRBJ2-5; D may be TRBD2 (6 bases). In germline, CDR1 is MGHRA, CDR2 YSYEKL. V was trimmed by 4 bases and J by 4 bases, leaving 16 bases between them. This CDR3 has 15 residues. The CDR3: CASSPNQGGRETQYF. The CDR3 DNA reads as TGCGCCAGCAGCCCGAACCAGGGAGGCCGAGAGACCCAGTACTTC.

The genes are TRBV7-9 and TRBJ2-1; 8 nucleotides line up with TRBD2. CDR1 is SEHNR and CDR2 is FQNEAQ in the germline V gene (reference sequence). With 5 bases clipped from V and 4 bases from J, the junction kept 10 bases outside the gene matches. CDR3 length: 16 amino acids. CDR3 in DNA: TGTGCCAGCAGCCGCCTCGGGGCGGGGGGTTACAATGAGCAGTTCTTC. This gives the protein CASSRLGAGGYNEQFF. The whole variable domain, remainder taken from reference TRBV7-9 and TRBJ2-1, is DTGVSQNPRHKITKRGQNVTFRCDPISEHNRLYWYRQTLGQGPEFLTYFQNEAQLEKSRLLSDRFSAERPKGSFSTLEIQRTEQGDSAMYLCASSRLGAGGYNEQFFGPGTRLTVL.

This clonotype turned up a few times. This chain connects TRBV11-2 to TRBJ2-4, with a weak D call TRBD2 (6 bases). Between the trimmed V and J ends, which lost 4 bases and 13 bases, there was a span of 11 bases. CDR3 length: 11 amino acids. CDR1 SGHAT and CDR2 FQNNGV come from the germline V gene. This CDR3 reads CASSSAGRQYF. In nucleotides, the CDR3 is TGTGCCAGCAGCTCTGCGGGGCGCCAGTACTTC.

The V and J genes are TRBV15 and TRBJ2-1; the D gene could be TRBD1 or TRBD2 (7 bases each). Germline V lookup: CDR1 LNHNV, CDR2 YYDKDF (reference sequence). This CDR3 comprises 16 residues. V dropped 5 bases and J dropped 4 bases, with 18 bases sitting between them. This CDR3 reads CATSGRDSPTYNEQFF. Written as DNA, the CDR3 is TGTGCCACCAGCGGGAGGGACAGTCCGACTTACAATGAGCAGTTCTTC.

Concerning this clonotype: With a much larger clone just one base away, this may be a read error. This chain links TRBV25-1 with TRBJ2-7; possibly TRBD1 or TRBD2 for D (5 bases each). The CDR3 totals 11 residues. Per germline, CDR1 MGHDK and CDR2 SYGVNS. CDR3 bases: TGTGCCAGCCGGGACCCATACGAGCGGTACTTC. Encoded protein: CASRDPYERYF.

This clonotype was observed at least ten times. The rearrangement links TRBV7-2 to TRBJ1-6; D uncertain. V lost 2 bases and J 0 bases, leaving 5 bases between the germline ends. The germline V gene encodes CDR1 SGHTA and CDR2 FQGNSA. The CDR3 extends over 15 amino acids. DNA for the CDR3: TGTGCCAGCAGCTTACGGAGCTCCTATAATTCACCCCTCCACTTT. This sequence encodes CASSLRSSYNSPLHF.

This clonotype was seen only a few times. The CDR3 bases are TGTGCCATCAGGGGGGACACTCTGAGGGGTTCACCCCTCCACTTT. Translation gives CAIRGDTLRGSPLHF. The V gene is TRBV10-3, the J gene TRBJ1-6; the D gene is possibly TRBD1 (6 bases). This CDR3 spans 15 amino acids. Germline CDR1 reads ENHRY; CDR2 reads SYGVKD. Trimming left V 6 bases short and J 9 bases short, with 18 bases between.

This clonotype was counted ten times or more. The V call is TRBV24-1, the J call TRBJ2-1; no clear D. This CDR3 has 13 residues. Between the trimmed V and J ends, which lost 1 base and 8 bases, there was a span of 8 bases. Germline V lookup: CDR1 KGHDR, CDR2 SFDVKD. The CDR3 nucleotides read TGTGCCACCAGTGATTTCCAGATAGATGAGCAGTTCTTC. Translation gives CATSDFQIDEQFF.

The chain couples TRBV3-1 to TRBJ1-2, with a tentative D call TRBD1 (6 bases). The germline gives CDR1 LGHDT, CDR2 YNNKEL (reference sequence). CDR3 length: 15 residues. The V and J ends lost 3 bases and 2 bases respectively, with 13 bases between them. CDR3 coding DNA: TGTGCCAGCAGCCACCTCCGGACAGTGAACTATGGCTACACCTTC. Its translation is CASSHLRTVNYGYTF.

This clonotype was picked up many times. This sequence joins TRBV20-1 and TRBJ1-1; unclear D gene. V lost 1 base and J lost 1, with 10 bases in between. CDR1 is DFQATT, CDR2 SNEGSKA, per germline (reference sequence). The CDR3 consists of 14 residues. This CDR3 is CSARVVDGNTEAFF. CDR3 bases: TGCAGTGCTAGAGTAGTCGACGGGAACACTGAAGCTTTCTTT.

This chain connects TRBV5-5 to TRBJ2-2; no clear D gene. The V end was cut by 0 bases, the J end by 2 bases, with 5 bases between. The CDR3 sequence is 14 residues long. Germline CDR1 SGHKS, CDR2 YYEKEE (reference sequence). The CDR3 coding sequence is TGTGCCAGCAGCTTGGCCGTTAACACCGGGGAGCTGTTTTTT. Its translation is CASSLAVNTGELFF.

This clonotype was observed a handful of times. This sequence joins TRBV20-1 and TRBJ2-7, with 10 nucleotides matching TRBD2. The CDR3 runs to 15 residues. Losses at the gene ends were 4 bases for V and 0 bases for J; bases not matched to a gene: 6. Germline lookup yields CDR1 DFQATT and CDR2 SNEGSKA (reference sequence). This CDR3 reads CSATYSGRSSYEQYF. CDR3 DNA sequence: TGCAGTGCTACCTATAGCGGGAGGAGCTCCTACGAGCAGTACTTC.

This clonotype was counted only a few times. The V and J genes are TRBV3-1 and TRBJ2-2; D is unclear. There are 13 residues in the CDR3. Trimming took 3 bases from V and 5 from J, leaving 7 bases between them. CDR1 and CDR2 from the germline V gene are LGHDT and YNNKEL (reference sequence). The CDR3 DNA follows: TGTGCCAGCAGCCATGCGTGGACCGGGGAGCTGTTTTTT. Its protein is CASSHAWTGELFF. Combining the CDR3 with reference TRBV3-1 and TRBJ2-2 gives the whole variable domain DTAVSQTPKYLVTQMGNDKSIKCEQNLGHDTMYWYKQDSKKFLKIMFSYNNKELIINETVPNRFSPKSPDKAHLNLHINSLELGDSAVYFCASSHAWTGELFFGEGSRLTVL.

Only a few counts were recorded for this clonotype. DNA of the CDR3: TGTGCCAGCAGTGAGGGACTGATACCCTACGAGCAGTACTTC. The encoded protein is CASSEGLIPYEQYF. The rearrangement uses TRBV6-1 and TRBJ2-7; D perhaps matches TRBD2 (6 bases). With 3 bases removed from V and 2 bases from J, the gap between germline ends came to 11 bases. The germline V gene has CDR1 MNHNS and CDR2 SASEGT. The length of the CDR3 is 14 residues.

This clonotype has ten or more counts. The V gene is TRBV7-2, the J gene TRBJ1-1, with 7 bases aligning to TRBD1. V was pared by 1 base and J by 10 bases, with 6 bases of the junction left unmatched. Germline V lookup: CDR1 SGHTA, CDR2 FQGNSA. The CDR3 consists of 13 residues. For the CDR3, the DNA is TGTGCCAGCAGCTTAGAACAGGGGCGCGGAGCTTTCTTT. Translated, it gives CASSLEQGRGAFF.

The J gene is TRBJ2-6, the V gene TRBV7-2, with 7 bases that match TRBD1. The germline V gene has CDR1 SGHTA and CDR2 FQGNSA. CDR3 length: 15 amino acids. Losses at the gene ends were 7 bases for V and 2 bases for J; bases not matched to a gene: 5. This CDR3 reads CASTNTGAGANVLTF. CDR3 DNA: TGTGCCAGCACCAACACAGGGGCTGGGGCCAACGTCCTGACTTTC.

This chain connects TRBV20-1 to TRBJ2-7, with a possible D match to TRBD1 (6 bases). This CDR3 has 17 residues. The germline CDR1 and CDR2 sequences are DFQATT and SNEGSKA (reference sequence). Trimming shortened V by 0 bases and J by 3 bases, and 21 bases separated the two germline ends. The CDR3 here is CSARDFVRQDPGYEQYF. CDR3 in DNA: TGCAGTGCTAGAGATTTTGTCCGACAGGATCCTGGCTACGAGCAGTACTTC.

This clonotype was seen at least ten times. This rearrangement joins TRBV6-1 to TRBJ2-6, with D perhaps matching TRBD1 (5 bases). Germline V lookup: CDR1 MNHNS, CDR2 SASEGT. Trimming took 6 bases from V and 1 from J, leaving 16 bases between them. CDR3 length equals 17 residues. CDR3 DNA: TGTGCCAGCAGACAGGTCCCCGTGGCTTCTGGGGCCAACGTCCTGACTTTC. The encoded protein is CASRQVPVASGANVLTF.

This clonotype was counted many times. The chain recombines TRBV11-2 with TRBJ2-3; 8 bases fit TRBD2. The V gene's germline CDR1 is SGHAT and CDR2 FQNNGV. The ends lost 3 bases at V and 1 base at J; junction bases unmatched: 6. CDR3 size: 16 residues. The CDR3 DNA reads TGTGCCAGCAGCTTCCGCGCGGGGGGAGGCACAGATACGCAGTATTTT. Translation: CASSFRAGGGTDTQYF.

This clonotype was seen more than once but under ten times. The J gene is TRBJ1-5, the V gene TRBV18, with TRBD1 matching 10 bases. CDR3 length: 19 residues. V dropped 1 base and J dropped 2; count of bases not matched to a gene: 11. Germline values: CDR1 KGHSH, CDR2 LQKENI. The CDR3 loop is CASSPRAMGTGVRNQPQHF. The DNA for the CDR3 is TGTGCCAGCTCACCACGCGCTATGGGGACAGGGGTACGCAATCAGCCCCAGCATTTT.

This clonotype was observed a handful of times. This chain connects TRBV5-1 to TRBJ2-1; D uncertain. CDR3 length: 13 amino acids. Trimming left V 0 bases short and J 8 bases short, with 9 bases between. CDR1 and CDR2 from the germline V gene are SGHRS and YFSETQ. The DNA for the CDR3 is TGCGCCAGCAGCTTGGACGATGGTTATGAGCAGTTCTTC. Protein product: CASSLDDGYEQFF. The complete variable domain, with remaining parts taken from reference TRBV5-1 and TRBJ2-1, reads KAGVTQTPRYLIKTRGQQVTLSCSPISGHRSVSWYQQTPGQGLQFLFEYFSETQRNKGNFPGRFSGRQFSNSRSEMNVSTLELGDSALYLCASSLDDGYEQFFGPGTRLTVL.

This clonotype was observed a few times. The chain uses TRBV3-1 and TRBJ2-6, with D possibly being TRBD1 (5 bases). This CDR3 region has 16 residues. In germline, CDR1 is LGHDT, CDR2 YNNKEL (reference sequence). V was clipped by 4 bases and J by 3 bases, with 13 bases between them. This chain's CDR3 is CASSPNIGVGANVLTF. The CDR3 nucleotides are TGTGCCAGCAGCCCTAACATAGGGGTTGGGGCCAACGTCCTGACTTTC.

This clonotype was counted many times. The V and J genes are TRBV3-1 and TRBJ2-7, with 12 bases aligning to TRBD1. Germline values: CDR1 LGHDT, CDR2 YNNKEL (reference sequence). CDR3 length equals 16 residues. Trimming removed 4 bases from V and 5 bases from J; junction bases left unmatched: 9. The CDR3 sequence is CASSREPGQGAHEQYF. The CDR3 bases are TGTGCCAGCAGCCGGGAACCGGGACAGGGGGCCCACGAGCAGTACTTC.

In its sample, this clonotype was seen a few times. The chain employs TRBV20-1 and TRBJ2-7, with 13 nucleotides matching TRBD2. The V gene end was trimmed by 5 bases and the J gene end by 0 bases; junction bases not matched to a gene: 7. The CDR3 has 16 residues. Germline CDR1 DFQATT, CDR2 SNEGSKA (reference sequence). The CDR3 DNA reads TGCAGTGCTCAAGGGACTAGCGGGGACAGCTCCTACGAGCAGTACTTC. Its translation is CSAQGTSGDSSYEQYF.

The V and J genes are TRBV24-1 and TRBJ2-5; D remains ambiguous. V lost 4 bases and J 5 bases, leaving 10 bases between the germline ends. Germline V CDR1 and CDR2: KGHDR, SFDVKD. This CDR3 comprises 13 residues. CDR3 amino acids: CATSEYLGETQYF. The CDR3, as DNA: TGTGCCACCAGTGAATACTTAGGGGAGACCCAGTACTTC.

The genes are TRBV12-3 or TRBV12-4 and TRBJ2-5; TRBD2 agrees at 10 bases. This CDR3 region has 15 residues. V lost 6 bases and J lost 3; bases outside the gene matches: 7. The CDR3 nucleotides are TGTGCCAGCAGGCCCAGCGGGGGGGTTAAAGAGACCCAGTACTTC. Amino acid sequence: CASRPSGGVKETQYF.

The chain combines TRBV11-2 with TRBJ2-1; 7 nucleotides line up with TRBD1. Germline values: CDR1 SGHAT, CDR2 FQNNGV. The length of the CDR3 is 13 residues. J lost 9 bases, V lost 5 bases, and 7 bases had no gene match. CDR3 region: CASSLGGGLEQFF. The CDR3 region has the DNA TGTGCCAGCAGCCTAGGGGGCGGGCTTGAGCAGTTCTTC. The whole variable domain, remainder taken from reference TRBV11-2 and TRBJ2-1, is EAGVAQSPRYKIIEKRQSVAFWCNPISGHATLYWYQQILGQGPKLLIQFQNNGVVDDSQLPKDRFSAERLKGVDSTLKIQPAKLEDSAVYLCASSLGGGLEQFFGPGTRLTVL.

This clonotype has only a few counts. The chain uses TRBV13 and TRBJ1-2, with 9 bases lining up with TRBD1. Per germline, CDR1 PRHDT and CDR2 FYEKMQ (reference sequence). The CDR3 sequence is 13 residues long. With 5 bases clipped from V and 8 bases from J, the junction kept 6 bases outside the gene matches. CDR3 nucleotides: TGTGCCAGCAGCGAGGGACAGGGTCACGGCTACACCTTC. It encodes CASSEGQGHGYTF. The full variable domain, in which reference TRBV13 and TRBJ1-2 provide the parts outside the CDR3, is AAGVIQSPRHLIKEKRETATLKCYPIPRHDTVYWYQQGPGQDPQFLISFYEKMQSDKGSIPDRFSAQQFSDYHSELNMSSLELGDSALYFCASSEGQGHGYTFGSGTRLTVV.

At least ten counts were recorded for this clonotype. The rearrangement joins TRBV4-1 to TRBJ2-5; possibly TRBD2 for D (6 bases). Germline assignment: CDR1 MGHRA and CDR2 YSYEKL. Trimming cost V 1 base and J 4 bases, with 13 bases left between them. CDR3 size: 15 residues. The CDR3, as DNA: TGCGCCAGCAGCCAAGCGGGGGTCGGGGCAGAGACCCAGTACTTC. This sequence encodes CASSQAGVGAETQYF.

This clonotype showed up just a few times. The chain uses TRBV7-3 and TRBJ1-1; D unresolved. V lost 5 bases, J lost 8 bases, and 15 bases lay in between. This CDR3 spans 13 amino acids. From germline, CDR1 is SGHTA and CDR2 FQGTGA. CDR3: CASSQRKDGEAFF. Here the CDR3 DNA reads TGTGCCAGCAGCCAAAGGAAAGATGGCGAAGCTTTCTTT. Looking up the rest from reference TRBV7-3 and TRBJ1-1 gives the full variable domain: GAGVSQTPSNKVTEKGKYVELRCDPISGHTALYWYRQSLGQGPEFLIYFQGTGAADDSGLPNDRFFAVRPEGSVSTLKIQRTERGDSAVYLCASSQRKDGEAFFGQGTRLTVV.